One sample yielded the 9 T cell receptor beta chains listed below, sequenced in a study of neurological immune-mediated disorders. Noted time point: technical triplicate 2. TCRdb processed the 5' RACE reads anew with MiXCR; each CDR3 protein has one entry. The sample shows roughly 61,000 distinct CDR3 sequences, 20% to 30% of them seen only once. Sample: PBMCs. The source is a man in his 60s with HTLV-1-associated myelopathy (HAM/TSP).

In its sample, this clonotype was seen a few times. This chain uses TRBV5-1 with TRBJ2-3; 7 nucleotides agree with TRBD2. The germline V gene has CDR1 SGHRS and CDR2 YFSETQ. The CDR3 consists of 15 residues. V was pared by 1 base and J by 6 bases, with 8 bases of the junction left unmatched. In DNA form, the CDR3 reads TGCGCCAGCAGCTTGACGGGACTATGGTACGATACGCAGTATTTT. This gives the protein CASSLTGLWYDTQYF.

J is TRBJ2-1 and V is TRBV5-1, with 8 bases aligning to TRBD2. CDR1 and CDR2 from the germline V gene are SGHRS and YFSETQ. The CDR3 totals 14 residues. V gave up 5 bases and J gave up 6 bases; unmatched junction bases: 7. The CDR3 protein is CASSGTSNPNEQFF. In nucleotides, the CDR3 is TGCGCCAGCAGTGGGACTAGTAATCCCAATGAGCAGTTCTTC.

CDR3 coding DNA: TGTGCCAGCAGCTCCCTAGGACAGGTTGGAAACACCATATATTTT. It specifies CASSSLGQVGNTIYF. This sequence joins TRBV11-2 and TRBJ1-3, with 7 nucleotides matching TRBD1. With V trimmed by 4 bases and J by 3 bases, 6 bases remained unmatched. This CDR3 is built from 15 residues. CDR1 and CDR2 (germline): SGHAT, FQNNGV.

This clonotype was observed a handful of times. V and J are TRBV20-1 and TRBJ2-2; D is unclear. V lost 6 bases and J 4 bases, leaving 12 bases between the germline ends. Germline CDR1 and CDR2: DFQATT and SNEGSKA (reference sequence). The CDR3 totals 13 residues. The CDR3 spells CSAMEIVTGELFF. The CDR3, as DNA: TGCAGTGCGATGGAGATTGTCACCGGGGAGCTGTTTTTT.

The sample holds a few counts of this clonotype. The chain joins TRBV7-2 to TRBJ2-1; 9 bases are a match to TRBD1. V shed 5 bases, J shed 2 bases, and the junction held 7 bases outside the gene matches. This CDR3 has 16 residues. The germline V gene encodes CDR1 SGHTA and CDR2 FQGNSA. The CDR3 reads CASSPTGQGTYNEQFF. DNA of the CDR3: TGTGCCAGCAGCCCCACGGGACAGGGAACCTACAATGAGCAGTTCTTC.

Many counts were recorded for this clonotype. The V gene is TRBV5-1, the J gene TRBJ2-3; 7 nucleotides match TRBD1. J lost 2 bases, V lost 5 bases, and 11 bases had no gene match. CDR3 length: 16 amino acids. CDR1 and CDR2 (germline): SGHRS, YFSETQ. CDR3 nucleotides: TGCGCCAGCAGTCCGGGACAGTTTGACCCCACAGATACGCAGTATTTT. Translation: CASSPGQFDPTDTQYF.

The table lists this clonotype with many counts. The genes are TRBV9 and TRBJ1-5; possible D gene TRBD1, 5 bases. Germline lookup yields CDR1 SGDLS and CDR2 YYNGEE. V lost 4 bases and J 7 bases, leaving 15 bases between the germline ends. This CDR3 has 14 amino acids. The CDR3 DNA follows: TGTGCCAGCAGCCTCGGCGGGGGAGGACAGCCCCAGCATTTT. Its protein is CASSLGGGGQPQHF.

At least ten counts were recorded for this clonotype. In nucleotides, the CDR3 is TGTGCCAGCAGTCTGGGGCATGGGGCCAACGTCCTGACTTTC. Its protein product is CASSLGHGANVLTF. The chain combines TRBV2 with TRBJ2-6, with TRBD1 as a possible D gene (5 bases). The CDR3 consists of 14 residues. Germline CDR1 reads SNHLY; CDR2 reads FYNNEI. The V end lost 5 bases, the J end lost 3 bases, and 8 bases lay between the germline ends.

V usage is TRBV29-1 and J usage is TRBJ1-2; 8 bases align to TRBD1. This CDR3 is built from 14 residues. From germline, CDR1 is SQVTM and CDR2 ANQGSEA. V trimming: 6 bases; J trimming: 2 bases; junction bases outside the gene matches: 8. This chain's CDR3 is CSVGDRGSNYGYTF. CDR3 DNA sequence: TGCAGCGTCGGAGACAGGGGCTCCAACTATGGCTACACCTTC.